Following are 32 T cell receptor beta chains from one sample sequenced in a study of blood T cells in healthy people across ages. Primed by a sample-barcoded 5' primer and a J-beta primer mix, a second PCR proceeded for 7 to 11 cycles. TCRdb reprocessed the 5' RACE reads via MiXCR and lists one record per CDR3 protein. In the table there are around 500,000 distinct CDR3 sequences, about 27% of which are singletons. These data were likewise used in another study, on T cells of mothers and their children.

The specimen was blood. The receptors were sampled from a boy aged 2 to 10 in good health.

The chain combines TRBV5-1 with TRBJ1-3; the match to TRBD1 covers 9 bases. V shed 4 bases and J 2 bases; nucleotides not matched to a gene: 1. The CDR3 runs to 14 residues. Germline CDR1 SGHRS, CDR2 YFSETQ. The CDR3 here is CASSRDRAGNTIYF. The CDR3, as DNA: TGCGCCAGCAGCCGGGACAGGGCTGGAAACACCATATATTTT.

The chain uses TRBV10-3 and TRBJ2-5, with TRBD1 as a possible D gene (6 bases). The J call is doubtful: the DNA matches TRBJ2-7 better. Germline CDR1 ENHRY, CDR2 SYGVKD. The CDR3 spans 15 residues. This CDR3 is CAISQTTGKSYEQYF. The CDR3 nucleotides are TGTGCCATCAGTCAAACCACAGGGAAATCCTACGAGCAGTACTTC.

The chain combines TRBV6-2 or TRBV6-3 with TRBJ2-5; 9 bases are shared with TRBD2. The J call may be incorrect, as the DNA end agrees better with TRBJ2-7. Germline CDR1 and CDR2: MNHEY and SVGEGT. This CDR3 has 16 amino acids. The CDR3 region is CASSSAGEAGGYEQYF. The CDR3 DNA follows: TGTGCCAGCAGTTCCGCCGGGGAAGCGGGAGGCTACGAGCAGTACTTC.

This clonotype has more than one count but fewer than ten. The chain links TRBV7-9 to TRBJ2-7; D perhaps matches TRBD2 (6 bases). From germline, CDR1 is SEHNR and CDR2 FQNEAQ (reference sequence). This CDR3 is 16 amino acids long. V gave up 1 base and J gave up 4 bases, with 17 bases separating them. DNA for the CDR3: TGTGCCAGCAGCTTAGAGGGACGGAGGGATGTATACGAGCAGTACTTC. This encodes CASSLEGRRDVYEQYF.

V and J are TRBV20-1 and TRBJ2-1; 13 bases are a match to TRBD2. Germline V CDR1 and CDR2: DFQATT, SNEGSKA (reference sequence). The V segment lost 6 bases and the J segment 8 bases; nucleotides outside the gene matches: 19. The CDR3 contains 18 residues. The CDR3 sequence: CSAPIPGTSGEAVYEQFF. CDR3 bases: TGCAGTGCCCCGATTCCCGGGACTAGCGGGGAGGCTGTCTATGAGCAGTTCTTC.

This clonotype showed up just a few times. The chain couples TRBV15 to TRBJ2-3; 12 nucleotides line up with TRBD2. The CDR3 length is 17 residues. The germline CDR1 and CDR2 sequences are LNHNV and YYDKDF (reference sequence). Unmatched junction bases numbered 9, after V lost 2 bases and J lost 6 bases. Written as DNA, the CDR3 is TGTGCCACCAGCAGACTAGCGGGAGGGACTATCACTGATACGCAGTATTTT. This codes for CATSRLAGGTITDTQYF.

The rearrangement joins TRBV10-3 to TRBJ2-3, with TRBD2 as a possible D gene (5 bases). From germline, CDR1 is ENHRY and CDR2 SYGVKD. This CDR3 region has 13 residues. Deletions cut 3 bases from V and 6 bases from J, with 10 bases between. CDR3 in DNA: TGTGCCATCAGTGAAACTCGCGGGGATACGCAGTATTTT. Translating gives CAISETRGDTQYF.

This rearrangement joins TRBV14 to TRBJ2-2; no clear D. The CDR3 totals 13 residues. Germline assignment: CDR1 SGHDN and CDR2 FVKESK. Deletions cut 0 bases from V and 4 bases from J, with 3 bases between. The CDR3 spells CASSQEFTGELFF. As DNA, the CDR3 is TGTGCCAGCAGCCAAGAATTCACCGGGGAGCTGTTTTTT.

This chain's CDR3 is CASSDPSGRKADTQYF. CDR3 nucleotide sequence: TGTGCCAGCAGTGATCCTAGCGGGAGAAAGGCAGATACGCAGTATTTT. The gene calls are TRBV25-1 and TRBJ2-3; 10 nucleotides line up with TRBD2. From germline, CDR1 is MGHDK and CDR2 SYGVNS. Unmatched junction bases numbered 7, after V lost 3 bases and J lost 4 bases. The CDR3 is made up of 16 amino acids.

The CDR3 sequence: CASSLNPLSRKGTEAFF. The CDR3 nucleotides read TGTGCCAGCAGCTTAAACCCACTTTCTAGGAAGGGAACTGAAGCTTTCTTT. The chain is built from TRBV7-3 and TRBJ1-1, with D unresolved. CDR1 and CDR2 (germline): SGHTA, FQGTGA. The CDR3 sequence is 17 residues long. V was pared by 1 base and J by 5 bases, with 20 bases between. Full variable domain (rest looked up from reference TRBV7-3 and TRBJ1-1): GAGVSQTPSNKVTEKGKYVELRCDPISGHTALYWYRQSLGQGPEFLIYFQGTGAADDSGLPNDRFFAVRPEGSVSTLKIQRTERGDSAVYLCASSLNPLSRKGTEAFFGQGTRLTVV.

This clonotype was seen more than once but under ten times. V and J are TRBV11-2 and TRBJ2-7; 8 positions match TRBD2. The J call could be wrong; TRBJ2-1 is a better fit for the DNA end. The CDR3 length is 16 residues. CDR1 is SGHAT, CDR2 FQNNGV, per germline. CDR3 DNA: TGTGCCAGCAGCTTAGGGGCGGGGGGCCCCCAAAATGAGCAGTTCTTC. This encodes CASSLGAGGPQNEQFF.

This clonotype was counted between two and nine times. This chain uses TRBV6-2 or TRBV6-3 with TRBJ2-1; TRBD2 matches 9 bases. This CDR3 contains 13 residues. Germline-derived CDR1 and CDR2 are MNHEY and SVGEGT. Unmatched junction bases numbered 7, after V lost 7 bases and J lost 9 bases. CDR3 DNA sequence: TGTGCCAGCACCCGAGCGGGAGGCGCTGAGCAGTTCTTC. This sequence encodes CASTRAGGAEQFF.

Only a few counts were recorded for this clonotype. The chain combines TRBV20-1 with TRBJ2-7; 8 bases map to TRBD2. This CDR3 has 13 amino acids. Unmatched junction bases numbered 8, after V lost 4 bases and J lost 6 bases. CDR1 is DFQATT and CDR2 is SNEGSKA in the germline V gene (reference sequence). The CDR3 sequence: CSATSGLVFEQYF. The CDR3 coding sequence is TGCAGTGCTACCTCGGGACTAGTCTTCGAGCAGTACTTC.

This clonotype has just a few counts. CDR3 DNA: TGTGCCAGCAGGCAAGACGGTGCCGAAAAACTGTTTTTT. It translates to CASRQDGAEKLFF. The genes are TRBV7-9 and TRBJ1-4; no clear D gene. Germline lookup yields CDR1 SEHNR and CDR2 FQNEAQ (reference sequence). The CDR3 sequence is 13 residues long. Trimming took 6 bases from V and 8 from J, leaving 13 bases between them.

The genes are TRBV27 and TRBJ1-2; D not resolved. The CDR3 runs to 13 residues. Germline V gene lookup returns CDR1 MNHEY and CDR2 SMNVEV (reference sequence). Trimming removed 5 bases at V and 3 bases at J, with 10 bases between. CDR3 bases: TGTGCCAGCAGTAAAAGGGAATACTATGGCTACACCTTC. It specifies CASSKREYYGYTF.

In this sample, this clonotype turned up a few times. The chain employs TRBV3-1 and TRBJ2-7, with 10 positions matching TRBD1. J lost 2 bases, V lost 3 bases, and 10 bases had no gene match. The V gene's germline CDR1 is LGHDT and CDR2 YNNKEL (reference sequence). This CDR3 has 17 amino acids. This CDR3 is CASSQGTGQGNPYEQYF. The CDR3 coding sequence is TGTGCCAGCAGCCAGGGTACGGGACAGGGGAACCCCTACGAGCAGTACTTC.

This clonotype showed up just a few times. This sequence joins TRBV20-1 and TRBJ2-1; 10 positions agree with TRBD2. The J call is uncertain, as TRBJ2-5 better fits the DNA end. The CDR3 extends over 16 amino acids. The germline V gene encodes CDR1 DFQATT and CDR2 SNEGSKA (reference sequence). The CDR3 spells CSALHSLAGGRETQYF. Here the CDR3 DNA reads TGCAGTGCCCTACATTCATTAGCGGGGGGCCGGGAGACCCAGTACTTC.

This clonotype came up a few times. This chain links TRBV4-1 with TRBJ1-6; D remains unclear. Trimming took off 1 base at V and 14 bases at J, with 12 bases between the two ends. The germline CDR1 and CDR2 sequences are MGHRA and YSYEKL. The CDR3 sequence is 13 residues long. The CDR3 spells CASSQGEGLALHF. As DNA, the CDR3 is TGCGCCAGCAGCCAAGGGGAGGGTCTGGCCCTCCACTTT.

V and J are TRBV11-1 and TRBJ1-2; D ambiguous. V lost 1 base to trimming and J lost 11 bases, with 14 bases between them. Germline lookup yields CDR1 SGHAT and CDR2 FQDESV (reference sequence). This CDR3 is built from 13 residues. CDR3 sequence: CASSLEQASHYTF. CDR3 coding DNA: TGTGCCAGCAGCTTAGAGCAGGCGAGTCATTACACCTTC.

This chain joins TRBV2 and TRBJ2-7, with D unresolved. The CDR3 is 12 amino acids. The germline V gene encodes CDR1 SNHLY and CDR2 FYNNEI. Trimming removed 7 bases at V and 4 bases at J, with 11 bases between. CDR3 residues: CASTSSVYEQYF. The CDR3 DNA reads as TGTGCCAGCACTAGTTCTGTTTACGAGCAGTACTTC.

This chain uses TRBV30 with TRBJ1-1; no definite D call. Trimming removed 2 bases from V and 5 bases from J, with 12 bases in between. The CDR3 extends over 13 amino acids. The germline V gene has CDR1 GTSNPN and CDR2 SVGIG (reference sequence). This chain's CDR3 is CAWSRALWTEAFF. Here the CDR3 DNA reads TGTGCCTGGAGTCGTGCTCTCTGGACTGAAGCTTTCTTT.

The sample holds a few counts of this clonotype. The chain joins TRBV24-1 to TRBJ2-7; weak D call: TRBD1 (6 bases). This CDR3 spans 14 amino acids. The V gene lost 2 bases and the J gene lost 8 bases, with 15 bases spanning the gap. Germline CDR1 is KGHDR and CDR2 is SFDVKD. For the CDR3, the DNA is TGTGCCACCAGTGATTCAGACCCCGGACAGAAGCAGTACTTC. Translating gives CATSDSDPGQKQYF.

V and J are TRBV29-1 and TRBJ2-5, with 14 bases aligning to TRBD2. The J call could be wrong; TRBJ2-7 is a better fit for the DNA end. CDR3 length equals 15 residues. Germline CDR1 reads SQVTM; CDR2 reads ANQGSEA. CDR3 in DNA: TGCAGCGTTGAAGCCGGGACTAGCGGGAGCTACGAGCAGTACTTC. Its translation is CSVEAGTSGSYEQYF.

The V and J genes are TRBV2 and TRBJ2-7; D may be TRBD1 (5 bases). V lost 7 bases to trimming and J lost 5 bases, with 21 bases between them. The germline CDR1 and CDR2 sequences are SNHLY and FYNNEI. The CDR3 extends over 15 amino acids. CDR3 sequence reads: CASTSRTSGPDEQYF. CDR3 DNA: TGTGCCAGCACCTCACGGACATCTGGTCCGGACGAGCAGTACTTC.

This chain links TRBV5-4 with TRBJ1-6, with D perhaps matching TRBD1 (5 bases). CDR1 and CDR2 (germline): SGHNT, YYREEE (reference sequence). V was shortened by 6 bases and J by 7 bases, with 20 bases between the two germline ends. The CDR3 covers 16 residues. In DNA form, the CDR3 reads TGTGCCAGCAATCCATCAGGGCCAACGGGAAATTCACCCCTCCACTTT. It is translated as CASNPSGPTGNSPLHF.

V is TRBV6-6 and J is TRBJ1-5; D uncertain. CDR1 MNHNY and CDR2 SVGAGI come from the germline V gene (reference sequence). This CDR3 has 15 residues. V was cut by 1 base and J by 2 bases, with 9 bases left in between. DNA for the CDR3: TGTGCCAGCAGTTACTTAAAATCGGGCAATCAGCCCCAGCATTTT. Amino acid sequence: CASSYLKSGNQPQHF.

The V call is TRBV28, the J call TRBJ2-3; D could derive from TRBD1 or TRBD2 (5 bases each). The ends were cut back, 4 bases at V and 5 bases at J, with 16 bases in the middle. The CDR3 is 15 amino acids. Per the germline V gene, CDR1 is MDHEN and CDR2 is SYDVKM. CDR3 region: CASSSFGGALDTQYF. DNA of the CDR3: TGTGCCAGCAGTTCCTTTGGGGGAGCACTAGATACGCAGTATTTT.

The chain employs TRBV10-2 and TRBJ2-3, with 7 bases fitting TRBD2. Trimming at V came to 2 bases and at J to 1 base, leaving 6 bases not matched to a gene. The germline CDR1 and CDR2 sequences are WSHSY and SAAADI. The CDR3 sequence is 16 residues long. The chain's CDR3 is CASSETTLAGTDTQYF. Written as DNA, the CDR3 is TGCGCCAGCAGTGAGACAACCCTAGCGGGCACAGATACGCAGTATTTT.

This chain's CDR3 is CASRRDYSSTGELFF. CDR3 DNA: TGTGCCAGCAGACGGGACTACTCGAGCACCGGGGAGCTGTTTTTT. This chain links TRBV12-3 or TRBV12-4 with TRBJ2-2, with 7 bases fitting TRBD2. J gave up 4 bases and V 6 bases, and 8 bases lay outside the gene matches. The CDR3 length is 15 residues.

J is TRBJ1-1 and V is TRBV7-9; D is unresolved. Germline-derived CDR1 and CDR2 are SEHNR and FQNEAQ (reference sequence). The CDR3 is 19 residues long. V was cut by 2 bases and J by 2 bases, with 24 bases left in between. CDR3 nucleotides: TGTGCCAGCAGCTTAATGCGAGGAGACGGTATAGGATTAAACACTGAAGCTTTCTTT. Amino acid sequence: CASSLMRGDGIGLNTEAFF.

The chain has TRBV28 and TRBJ1-1; D is possibly TRBD1 (5 bases). The germline V gene has CDR1 MDHEN and CDR2 SYDVKM. The CDR3 length is 11 residues. Trimming took off 2 bases at V and 12 bases at J, with 10 bases between the two ends. The CDR3 nucleotides read TGTGCCAGCAGTTTAGAGGGGAGATCTTTCTTT. Its translation is CASSLEGRSFF.

This sequence joins TRBV2 and TRBJ2-7, with TRBD1 as a possible D gene (6 bases). The CDR3 has 14 residues. Germline V CDR1 and CDR2: SNHLY, FYNNEI. V was trimmed by 8 bases and J by 0 bases, leaving 14 bases between them. The CDR3 reads CASVHGGASYEQYF. The CDR3 DNA sequence: TGTGCCAGCGTGCATGGGGGCGCCTCCTACGAGCAGTACTTC.